What follows are 8 T cell receptor beta chains derived from one specimen sequenced in a study of early T cells in non-severe SARS-CoV-2 infection (TCRdb year 2021). Libraries were built with 5' RACE. For sequencing, a NextSeq 500 was employed. TCRdb reprocessing: public reads trimmed at Q25 with fastp, clones called with MiXCR, in-frame beta chains kept. Entries are consolidated by CDR3 protein sequence, retaining the most common genes and DNA. In all, the sample holds about 37,000 distinct CDR3 sequences, and roughly 8% of those were seen once. The ten largest clonotypes hold 9.5% to 15% of the sample. Sample: whole blood, taken at baseline. Every receptor here comes from an adult who was a healthcare worker with PCR-confirmed SARS-CoV-2 infection or an uninfected control (not recorded which).

This clonotype showed up just a few times. The chain combines TRBV12-3 or TRBV12-4 with TRBJ2-7, with D possibly being TRBD1 or TRBD2 (5 bases each). This CDR3 has 13 amino acids. Trimming removed 3 bases at V and 4 bases at J, with 10 bases between. Here the CDR3 DNA reads TGTGCCAGCAGTTTTTCGGGACCTTACGAGCAGTACTTC. This codes for CASSFSGPYEQYF.

The chain carries TRBV6-1 and TRBJ1-5, with D possibly being TRBD1 (6 bases). The CDR3 is 14 amino acids. Per the germline V gene, CDR1 is MNHNS and CDR2 is SASEGT. V gave up 4 bases and J gave up 1 base, with 8 bases separating them. The CDR3 reads CASSATGSNQPQHF. The CDR3, as DNA: TGTGCCAGCAGTGCGACAGGAAGCAATCAGCCCCAGCATTTT.

This clonotype has at least ten counts. The rearrangement links TRBV20-1 to TRBJ1-2; TRBD1 matches at 12 bases. CDR1 and CDR2 (germline): DFQATT, SNEGSKA (reference sequence). Trimming took 4 bases from V and 4 from J; bases not matched to a gene: 7. This CDR3 has 15 amino acids. Here the CDR3 DNA reads TGCAGTGCTACCCGGGACAGGGGGCTTGGCTATGGCTACACCTTC. Encoded protein: CSATRDRGLGYGYTF.

This clonotype was counted ten times or more. This chain connects TRBV3-1 to TRBJ1-1, with 7 bases lining up with TRBD1. The ends lost 4 bases at V and 4 bases at J; junction bases unmatched: 9. The CDR3 covers 15 residues. CDR1 and CDR2 from the germline V gene are LGHDT and YNNKEL (reference sequence). CDR3 residues: CASSLRGGESTEAFF. The DNA for the CDR3 is TGTGCCAGCAGCCTCAGGGGGGGAGAAAGCACTGAAGCTTTCTTT.

This clonotype has ten or more counts. This chain uses TRBV9 with TRBJ2-3; D ambiguous. Germline values: CDR1 SGDLS, CDR2 YYNGEE. The CDR3 runs to 12 residues. V lost 0 bases and J lost 4, with 3 bases in between. Here the CDR3 DNA reads TGTGCCAGCAGCGTAGATCCAGATACGCAGTATTTT. Its protein product is CASSVDPDTQYF.

This clonotype came up many times. This sequence joins TRBV3-1 and TRBJ1-3; no clear D. This CDR3 contains 14 residues. Trimming took off 1 base at V and 3 bases at J, with 7 bases between the two ends. Germline CDR1 reads LGHDT; CDR2 reads YNNKEL (reference sequence). CDR3 loop: CASSQAGSGNTIYF. The CDR3, as DNA: TGTGCCAGCAGCCAAGCGGGCAGTGGAAACACCATATATTTT.

This clonotype was seen a handful of times. The CDR3 loop reads CASSYTAGTANTGELFF. For the CDR3, the DNA is TGTGCCAGCAGTTATACAGCCGGGACGGCGAACACCGGGGAGCTGTTTTTT. The chain uses TRBV6-5 and TRBJ2-2, with D possibly being TRBD1 or TRBD2 (5 bases each). Germline CDR1 and CDR2: MNHEY and SVGAGI. The CDR3 contains 17 residues. With 3 bases removed from V and 0 bases from J, the gap between germline ends came to 14 bases.

This clonotype was detected a few times. V is TRBV5-1 and J is TRBJ2-3; 7 nucleotides match TRBD2. This CDR3 has 17 amino acids. The germline V gene has CDR1 SGHRS and CDR2 YFSETQ. V was pared by 0 bases and J by 6 bases, with 13 bases of the junction left unmatched. CDR3 sequence (DNA): TGCGCCAGCAGCTTGGCAGGACTAGGTTTTGGGGTGGATACGCAGTATTTT. Translated: CASSLAGLGFGVDTQYF.